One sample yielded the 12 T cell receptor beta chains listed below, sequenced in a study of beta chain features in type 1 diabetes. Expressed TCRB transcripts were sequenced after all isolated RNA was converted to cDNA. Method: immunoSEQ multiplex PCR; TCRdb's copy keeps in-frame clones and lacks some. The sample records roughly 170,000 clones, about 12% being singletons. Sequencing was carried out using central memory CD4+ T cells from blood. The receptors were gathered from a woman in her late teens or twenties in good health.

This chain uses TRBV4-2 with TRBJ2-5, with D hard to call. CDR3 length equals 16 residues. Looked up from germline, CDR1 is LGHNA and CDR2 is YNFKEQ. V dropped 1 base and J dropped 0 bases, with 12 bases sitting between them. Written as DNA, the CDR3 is TGTGCCAGCAGCCAAGTTTCCGCCGAGTACCAAGAGACCCAGTACTTC. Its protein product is CASSQVSAEYQETQYF.

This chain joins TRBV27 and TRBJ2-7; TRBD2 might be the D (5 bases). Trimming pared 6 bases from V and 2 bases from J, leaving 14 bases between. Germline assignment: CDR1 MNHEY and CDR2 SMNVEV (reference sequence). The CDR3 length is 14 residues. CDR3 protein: CASSPQTRAYEQYF. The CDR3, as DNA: TGTGCCAGCAGCCCCCAAACTAGAGCCTACGAGCAGTACTTC.

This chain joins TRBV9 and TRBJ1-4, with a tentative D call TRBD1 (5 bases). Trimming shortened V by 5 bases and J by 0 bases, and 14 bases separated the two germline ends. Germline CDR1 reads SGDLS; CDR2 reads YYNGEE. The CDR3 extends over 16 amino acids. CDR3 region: CASSLRDSATNEKLFF. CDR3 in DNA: TGTGCCAGCAGTCTTCGGGACTCTGCAACTAATGAAAAACTGTTTTTT.

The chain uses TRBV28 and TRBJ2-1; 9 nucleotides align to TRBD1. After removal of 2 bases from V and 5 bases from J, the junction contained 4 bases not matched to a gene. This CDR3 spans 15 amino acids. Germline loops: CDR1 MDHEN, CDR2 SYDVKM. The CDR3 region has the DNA TGTGCCAGCAGTTTAGGACAGGGGATCCACAATGAGCAGTTCTTC. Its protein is CASSLGQGIHNEQFF.

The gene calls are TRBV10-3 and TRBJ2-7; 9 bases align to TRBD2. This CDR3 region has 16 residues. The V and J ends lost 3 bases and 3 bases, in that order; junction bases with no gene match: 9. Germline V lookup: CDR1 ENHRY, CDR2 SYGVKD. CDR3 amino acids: CAISDRGGRADYEQYF. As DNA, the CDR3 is TGTGCCATCAGTGATCGGGGCGGGAGGGCCGACTACGAGCAGTACTTC.

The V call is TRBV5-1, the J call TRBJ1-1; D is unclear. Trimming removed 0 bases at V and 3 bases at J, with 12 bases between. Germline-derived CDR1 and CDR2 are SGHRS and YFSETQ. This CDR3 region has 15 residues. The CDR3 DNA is TGCGCCAGCAGCTTGGGTCGGGGATTTCACACTGAAGCTTTCTTT. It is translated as CASSLGRGFHTEAFF.

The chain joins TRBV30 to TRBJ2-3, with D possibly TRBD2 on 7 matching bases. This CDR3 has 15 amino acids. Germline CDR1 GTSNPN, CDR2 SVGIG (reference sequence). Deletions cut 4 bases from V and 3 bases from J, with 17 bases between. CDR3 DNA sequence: TGTGCCTGGAACATGGGGGGGGCGAGAACAGATACGCAGTATTTT. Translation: CAWNMGGARTDTQYF.

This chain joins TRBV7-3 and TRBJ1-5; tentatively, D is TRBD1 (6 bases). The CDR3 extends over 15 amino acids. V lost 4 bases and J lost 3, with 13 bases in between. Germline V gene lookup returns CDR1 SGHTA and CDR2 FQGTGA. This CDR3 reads CASSSTGSPNQPQHF. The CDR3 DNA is TGTGCCAGCAGCTCTACAGGGTCGCCCAATCAGCCCCAGCATTTT.

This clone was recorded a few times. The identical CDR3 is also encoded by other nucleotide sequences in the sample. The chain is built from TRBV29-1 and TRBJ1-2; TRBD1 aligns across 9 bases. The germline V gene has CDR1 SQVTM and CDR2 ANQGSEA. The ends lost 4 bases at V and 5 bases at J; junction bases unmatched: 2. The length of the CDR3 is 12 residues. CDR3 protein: CSVADRGYGYTF. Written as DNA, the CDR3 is TGCAGCGTTGCTGACAGGGGGTATGGCTACACCTTC.

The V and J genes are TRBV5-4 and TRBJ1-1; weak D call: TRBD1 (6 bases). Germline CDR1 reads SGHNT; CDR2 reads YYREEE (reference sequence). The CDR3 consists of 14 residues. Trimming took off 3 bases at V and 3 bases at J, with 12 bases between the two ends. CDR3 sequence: CASSWGPRDTEAFF. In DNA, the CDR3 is TGTGCCAGCAGCTGGGGGCCTCGGGACACTGAAGCTTTCTTT.

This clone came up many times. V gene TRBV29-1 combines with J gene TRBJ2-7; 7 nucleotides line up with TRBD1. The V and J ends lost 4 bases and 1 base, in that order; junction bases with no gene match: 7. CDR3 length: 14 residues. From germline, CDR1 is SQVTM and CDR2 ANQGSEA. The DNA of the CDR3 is TGCAGCGTTGTTGACAGGGTGTCGTCCTACGAGCAGTACTTC. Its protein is CSVVDRVSSYEQYF.

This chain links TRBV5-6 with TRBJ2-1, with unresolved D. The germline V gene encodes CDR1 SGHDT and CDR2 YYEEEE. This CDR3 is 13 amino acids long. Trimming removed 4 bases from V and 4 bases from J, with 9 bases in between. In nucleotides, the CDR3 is TGTGCCAGCAGCCCCCGACTGTACAATGAGCAGTTCTTC. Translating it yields CASSPRLYNEQFF.